The 32 T cell receptor beta chains listed next were all sequenced from one sample in a study of CD8+ T cells in alopecia areata (dated by TCRdb to 2016 to 2018). Receptor amplification or capture employed the immunoSEQ multiplex PCR assay. For TCR sequencing, RNA was extracted from every sample and reverse transcribed into cDNA to serve as template. The immuneACCESS repertoire file appears here via TCRdb, limited to in-frame rearrangements. These files lack a portion of the clones; in checked studies, under half of the deficit traces to unresolved V genes, and the cause of the others is not known. The table shows some 110,000 clones here, with no singletons. Together, the top ten hold about 18% of the sample. Source material: lesional skin. The receptors originated from a C3H/HeJ mouse with alopecia areata. The mouse line in question has MHC haplotype H2-k.

Details on this clone: The gene names here belong to mouse. Additional DNA sequences in this sample encode the identical CDR3. CDR3: CTCSAGTGEGAETLYF. The CDR3 DNA, read in part, is TGCACCTGCAGTGCCGGGACAGGGGAAGGGGCAGAA. This rearrangement joins TRBV1 to TRBJ2-3; TRBD1 matches at 10 bases. The sequenced fragment ends 4 residues before the CDR3 boundary, so the rest is inferred from the germline J gene. From germline, CDR1 is NSQYPW and CDR2 LRSPGD (reference sequence). V lost 3 bases and J lost 3; bases outside the gene matches: 6. This CDR3 is built from 16 residues.

At least ten counts were recorded for this clone. The genes and germline here are from mouse. The CDR3 goes on 4 residues after the read ends, and that part is filled in from the germline J gene. This chain links TRBV13-3 with TRBJ2-1, with 9 bases that match TRBD1. This CDR3 is built from 14 residues. V trimming: 3 bases; J trimming: 6 bases; junction bases outside the gene matches: 4. Germline V gene sequence: CDR1 NNHDY, CDR2 SYVADS. The CDR3 sequence: CASSVDRGVAEQFF. Incomplete CDR3 DNA: TGTGCCAGCAGTGTCGACAGGGGGGTTGCT.

In the case of this clone: Germline and genes here are mouse. The read halts 4 residues ahead of the CDR3 end, with the missing end drawn from the germline J gene. The genes are TRBV19 and TRBJ2-1, with a weak D call TRBD1 (5 bases). From germline, CDR1 is FNHDT and CDR2 SITEND (reference sequence). CDR3 size: 15 residues. The sequenced CDR3 bases are TGTGCCAGCAGTATAGACGGCAGGGCTTGGGCT. Amino acids: CASSIDGRAWA. The whole CDR3 sequence reads CASSIDGRAWAEQFF.

Turning to this clone: Gene names are the mouse ones. The read terminates 4 residues before the CDR3 end, so the remaining end is supplied by the germline J gene. This chain links TRBV14 with TRBJ2-7, with 9 bases identical to TRBD1. The junction had 7 bases not matched to a gene; V was cut back by 4 bases and J by 2 bases. Germline loops: CDR1 SGHDT, CDR2 FRDEAV. This CDR3 is built from 15 residues. CDR3 DNA, as far as it was read: TGTGCCAGCAGTCTCGAGGACAGGGGCCCCTAT. Protein: CASSLEDRGPY. The full CDR3 is CASSLEDRGPYEQYF. The full variable domain, its missing parts supplied by reference TRBV14 and TRBJ2-7, is EAGVTQSPRYAVLQEGQAVSFWCDPISGHDTLYWYQQPRDQGPQLLVYFRDEAVIDNSQLPSDRFSAVRPKGTNSTLKIQSAKQGDTATYLCASSLEDRGPYEQYFGPGTRLTVL.

Of note for this clone: TCRdb's protein does not match the DNA translation at residue 11; the protein provided is translated from the DNA. Germline and genes: mouse. The read halts 3 residues ahead of the CDR3 end, with the missing end drawn from the germline J gene. This chain uses TRBV3 with TRBJ1-6; 8 bases are shared with TRBD1. TRBJ1-6 carries the ORF label, with uncertain function. The CDR3 loop spans 14 amino acids. Germline CDR1 SNHLY, CDR2 FYNGKV (reference sequence). V was pared by 9 bases and J by 5 bases, with 6 bases of the junction left unmatched. The DNA read from the CDR3 is TGTGCCAGACCACCGGGACAGGATAATTCGCCC. Its translation: CARPPGQDNSP. Given in full, the CDR3 is CARPPGQDNSPLYF.

At least ten counts were recorded for this clone. The genes are named according to mouse. The CDR3 end lies 4 residues beyond the end of the read and is filled in from the germline J gene. This chain joins TRBV13-3 and TRBJ2-1, with D perhaps TRBD1 (5 bases). The CDR3 is 14 amino acids. Germline V lookup: CDR1 NNHDY, CDR2 SYVADS. V was cut by 6 bases and J by 5 bases, with 15 bases left in between. The CDR3 bases that were read are TGTGCCAGCACCCGTCCAGGGAGGAATGCT. It specifies CASTRPGRNA. The whole CDR3 is CASTRPGRNAEQFF.

Details on this clone: All gene names here are mouse names. The CDR3 goes on 4 residues after the read ends, and that part is filled in from the germline J gene. This rearrangement joins TRBV1 to TRBJ2-5; D perhaps matches TRBD2 (6 bases). In germline, CDR1 is NSQYPW, CDR2 LRSPGD (reference sequence). The ends were cut back, 2 bases at V and 0 bases at J, with 15 bases in the middle. The CDR3 sequence is 17 residues long. CDR3 region: CTCSAPRRGVNQDTQYF. The part of the CDR3 DNA that was read is TGCACCTGCAGTGCACCCCGGCGGGGGGTTAACCAAGAC.

About this clone: Genes and germline come from the mouse. Read data end 4 residues before the CDR3 end; the end is taken from the germline J gene. The chain couples TRBV19 to TRBJ2-1, with D unclear. CDR3 size: 13 residues. The germline CDR1 and CDR2 sequences are FNHDT and SITEND (reference sequence). V gave up 6 bases and J gave up 3 bases, with 10 bases separating them. CDR3 sequence: CASTHDTYAEQFF. The CDR3 bases that were read are TGTGCCAGCACCCACGACACCTATGCT.

This clone was found a few times. Each gene name is a mouse one. The CDR3 is cut off 4 residues early in the read; its end comes from the germline J gene. V is TRBV13-3 and J is TRBJ2-2; 8 bases are shared with TRBD2. Trimming took 2 bases from V and 4 from J; bases not matched to a gene: 4. CDR3 length: 15 residues. The germline CDR1 and CDR2 sequences are NNHDY and SYVADS. The CDR3 here is CASSEPGGPTGQLYF. The part of the CDR3 DNA that was read is TGTGCCAGCAGTGAGCCTGGGGGGCCCACCGGG.

This clone was picked up a small number of times. The gene symbols are mouse symbols. The read halts 4 residues ahead of the CDR3 end, with the missing end drawn from the germline J gene. This sample also contains other DNA sequences that code for the same CDR3. The J gene is TRBJ2-7, the V gene TRBV13-3; 11 nucleotides line up with TRBD1. The CDR3 length is 15 residues. The V gene's germline CDR1 is NNHDY and CDR2 SYVADS. The CDR3 sequence is CASSESGTGGYEQYF. The CDR3 DNA, read in part, is TGTGCCAGCAGTGAGTCCGGGACAGGGGGTTAT.

This clone has a handful of counts. Mouse gene names and germline throughout. The read halts 4 residues ahead of the CDR3 end, with the missing end drawn from the germline J gene. This chain joins TRBV13-3 and TRBJ2-1, with 8 bases aligning to TRBD2. CDR1 is NNHDY and CDR2 is SYVADS in the germline V gene. The CDR3 is 17 residues long. The junction had 5 bases not matched to a gene; V was cut back by 0 bases and J by 0 bases. This CDR3 reads CASSDGGLGYNYAEQFF. CDR3 DNA, as far as it was read: TGTGCCAGCAGTGATGGCGGACTGGGCTATAACTATGCT.

In regard to this clone: Genes and germline are mouse. The read comes to an end 4 residues before the CDR3 does, leaving the germline J gene to fill in the end. The chain uses TRBV16 and TRBJ2-2; D gene ambiguous. Germline V gives CDR1 SGHSA, CDR2 FRNQAP. The ends were cut back, 0 bases at V and 0 bases at J, with 2 bases in the middle. The CDR3 is made up of 14 amino acids. The covered CDR3 bases are TGTGCAAGCAGCTTAGACACAAACACCGGG. Translated: CASSLDTNTG. In full, the CDR3 reads CASSLDTNTGQLYF.

Concerning this clone: Here the gene names and germline are mouse. The CDR3 DNA, read in part, is TGTGCAAGCAGCTGGAGGGACAAAAACTATGCT. It is translated as CASSWRDKNYA. The CDR3 as a whole reads CASSWRDKNYAEQFF. The gene calls are TRBV16 and TRBJ2-1, with D perhaps matching TRBD1 (6 bases). The read terminates 4 residues before the CDR3 end, so the remaining end is supplied by the germline J gene. Trimming cost V 4 bases and J 1 base, with 11 bases left between them. This CDR3 has 15 residues. Germline assignment: CDR1 SGHSA and CDR2 FRNQAP.

As to this clone: Gene names and germline refer to mouse. The read gets to within 4 residues of the CDR3 end, and the germline J gene fills in the rest. The chain carries TRBV13-3 and TRBJ2-4; tentatively, D is TRBD2 (5 bases). Trimming removed 4 bases at V and 1 base at J, with 13 bases between. This CDR3 comprises 15 residues. Germline CDR1 reads NNHDY; CDR2 reads SYVADS. The CDR3 sequence is CASSSTGSGQNTLYF. CDR3 bases read: TGTGCCAGCAGTTCTACTGGTTCGGGTCAAAAC. Drawing the rest from reference TRBV13-3 and TRBJ2-4, the complete variable domain is EAAVTQSPRSKVAVTGGKVTLSCHQTNNHDYMYWYRQDTGHGLRLIHYSYVADSTEKGDIPDGYKASRPSQENFSLILELASLSQTAVYFCASSSTGSGQNTLYFGAGTRLSVL.

With regard to this clone: Gene names refer to mouse genes. The read stops 4 residues short of the end of the CDR3; the missing end is completed from the germline J gene. The V gene is TRBV1, the J gene TRBJ2-7; the match to TRBD1 covers 8 bases. The V gene's germline CDR1 is NSQYPW and CDR2 LRSPGD (reference sequence). CDR3 length: 15 amino acids. V dropped 0 bases and J dropped 3; count of bases not matched to a gene: 4. The CDR3 DNA, read in part, is TGCACCTGCAGTGCAGAGACAGGGGTTCTCTAT. Encoded protein: CTCSAETGVLY. The full CDR3 is CTCSAETGVLYEQYF.

This clone was picked up a small number of times. One end of the junction is discordant with germline, which a read error may explain. Gene names follow the mouse nomenclature. The CDR3 end is not reached by the read, which stops 4 residues before it; the germline J gene fills it in. The chain uses TRBV13-3 and TRBJ2-1; D is possibly TRBD2 (7 bases). This CDR3 spans 13 amino acids. CDR1 is NNHDY, CDR2 SYVADS, per germline. CDR3 DNA, as far as it was read: TGTGCCCGCAGTGATTGGGGGGCGACT. Its translation is CARSDWGAT. The entire CDR3 sequence reads CARSDWGATEQFF.

As regards this clone: Here the gene names and germline are mouse. The CDR3 extends 4 residues past the end of the read, so its final part is completed from the germline J gene. This chain joins TRBV13-3 and TRBJ2-3; 9 positions agree with TRBD1. The CDR3 has 15 residues. Germline values: CDR1 NNHDY, CDR2 SYVADS. Trimming took 0 bases from V and 3 from J; bases not matched to a gene: 2. The CDR3 DNA, read in part, is TGTGCCAGCAGTGATGGACAGGGGGGGGCAGAA. This encodes CASSDGQGGAE. The whole CDR3 sequence reads CASSDGQGGAETLYF.

This clone occurred a few times. Mouse gene names apply. The observed sequence ends 4 residues before the CDR3 terminus, with the missing tail filled in from the germline J gene. The V call is TRBV13-3, the J call TRBJ1-2; the D gene is possibly TRBD1 (6 bases). The germline CDR1 and CDR2 sequences are NNHDY and SYVADS. The CDR3 consists of 13 residues. The CDR3 region is CASSDAGRGDYTF. CDR3 DNA (partial): TGTGCCAGCAGTGATGCAGGCAGGGGC.

There are a few counts of this clone. TCRdb gives a protein that differs at residue 12 from what the DNA encodes, so the protein here is translated from the DNA. Mouse names are used for the genes. The read terminates 3 residues before the CDR3 end, so the remaining end is supplied by the germline J gene. This sequence joins TRBV13-3 and TRBJ1-3; D might be TRBD1 (5 bases). Germline CDR1 NNHDY, CDR2 SYVADS. CDR3 length equals 15 residues. With 4 bases removed from V and 0 bases from J, the gap between germline ends came to 11 bases. CDR3 region: CASSPDIYSGNTLYF. The DNA read from the CDR3 is TGTGCCAGCAGTCCGGACATCTATTCTGGAAATACG.

This clone has more than one count but fewer than ten. Genes and germline come from the mouse. The observed sequence ends 4 residues before the CDR3 terminus, with the missing tail filled in from the germline J gene. J is TRBJ1-4 and V is TRBV1, with D maybe TRBD1 (6 bases). With 4 bases removed from V and 2 bases from J, the gap between germline ends came to 11 bases. This CDR3 is 15 amino acids long. In germline, CDR1 is NSQYPW, CDR2 LRSPGD (reference sequence). CDR3 sequence: CTCSVRDKSNERLFF. The sequenced part of the CDR3 DNA is TGCACCTGCAGTGTCCGGGACAAGTCCAACGAA.

A remark on this clone: These gene names are mouse names. The CDR3 goes on 4 residues after the read ends, and that part is filled in from the germline J gene. The chain couples TRBV19 to TRBJ2-1, with 9 nucleotides matching TRBD2. Germline V gene sequence: CDR1 FNHDT, CDR2 SITEND (reference sequence). This CDR3 is built from 14 residues. The sequenced CDR3 bases are TGTGCCAGCAGTCAGACTGGGGGTCGGGCT. Its protein is CASSQTGGRA. The complete CDR3 protein is CASSQTGGRAEQFF.

This clone has only a few counts. Each gene name is a mouse one. Read coverage stops 4 residues before the CDR3 terminus; the germline J gene supplies the remainder. V usage is TRBV13-1 and J usage is TRBJ2-3; 9 bases are a match to TRBD1. Per the germline V gene, CDR1 is NSHNY and CDR2 is SYGAGN. This CDR3 comprises 15 residues. The ends lost 5 bases at V and 0 bases at J; junction bases unmatched: 4. Incomplete CDR3 DNA: TGTGCCAGCAGCGGGACAGGGAATAGTGCAGAA. Translated: CASSGTGNSAE. In full, the CDR3 is CASSGTGNSAETLYF.

Notes on this clone: The listed genes are named as in mouse. The CDR3 goes on 4 residues after the read ends, and that part is filled in from the germline J gene. V and J are TRBV1 and TRBJ2-2; 7 positions agree with TRBD1. The CDR3 covers 15 residues. V shed 4 bases and J 3 bases; nucleotides not matched to a gene: 5. Germline CDR1 NSQYPW, CDR2 LRSPGD (reference sequence). CDR3 in amino acids: CTCSGTGTDTGQLYF. CDR3 DNA, as far as it was read: TGCACCTGCAGTGGAACCGGGACAGACACCGGG.

Worth noting for this clone: Here the gene names and germline are mouse. Sequencing ends 4 residues short of the CDR3 end; the germline J gene provides the rest. V gene TRBV13-3 combines with J gene TRBJ2-1; maybe TRBD2 (5 bases). CDR1 is NNHDY, CDR2 SYVADS, per germline. The CDR3 sequence is 14 residues long. Trimming shortened V by 5 bases and J by 3 bases, and 12 bases separated the two germline ends. The chain's CDR3 is CASRAGIIYAEQFF. The covered CDR3 bases are TGTGCCAGCAGGGCTGGGATTATCTATGCT.

Comment on this clone: The gene names given are mouse names. The CDR3 end is not reached by the read, which stops 4 residues before it; the germline J gene fills it in. The genes are TRBV19 and TRBJ2-5, with a tentative D call TRBD2 (6 bases). The CDR3 totals 12 residues. The V gene's germline CDR1 is FNHDT and CDR2 SITEND (reference sequence). The CDR3 protein is CASSWGWDTQYF. CDR3 DNA (partial): TGTGCCAGCAGTTGGGGGTGGGAC.

Comments on this clone: Gene names denote mouse genes. The sequence runs out 4 residues before the end of the CDR3; the remainder is reconstructed from the germline J gene. The chain recombines TRBV13-3 with TRBJ2-1, with TRBD1 matching 10 bases. This CDR3 has 13 amino acids. The germline CDR1 and CDR2 sequences are NNHDY and SYVADS. The CDR3 region is CASRKGQGAEQFF. The CDR3 DNA, read in part, is TGTGCCAGCAGGAAGGGACAGGGGGCT.

On this clone itself: Gene names and germline refer to mouse. Read sequence stops 4 residues before the CDR3 end, and the germline J gene provides the missing end. V gene TRBV13-3 combines with J gene TRBJ2-1; TRBD1 matches at 9 bases. Germline-derived CDR1 and CDR2 are NNHDY and SYVADS. V dropped 0 bases and J dropped 6; count of bases not matched to a gene: 7. This CDR3 comprises 16 residues. The CDR3 reads CASSDAGQGKSAEQFF. CDR3 DNA (partial): TGTGCCAGCAGTGATGCAGGACAGGGGAAGAGTGCT.

Comment on this clone: Mouse names are used for the genes. The CDR3 end is not reached by the read, which stops 4 residues before it; the germline J gene fills it in. The chain couples TRBV19 to TRBJ2-5; D unclear. The germline CDR1 and CDR2 sequences are FNHDT and SITEND (reference sequence). The CDR3 length is 14 residues. V gave up 1 base and J gave up 3 bases, with 9 bases separating them. The CDR3 reads CASSIKVTQDTQYF. The part of the CDR3 DNA that was read is TGTGCCAGCAGTATAAAGGTCACACAAGAC.

A word on this clone: The gene symbols are mouse symbols. The CDR3 here is CASSIAYREVFF. The CDR3 bases that were read are TGTGCCAGCAGTATAGCTTACAGA. The rearrangement uses TRBV19 and TRBJ1-1, with D unclear. The read comes to an end 4 residues before the CDR3 does, leaving the germline J gene to fill in the end. Germline CDR1 FNHDT, CDR2 SITEND (reference sequence). The CDR3 loop spans 12 amino acids.

This clone has a handful of counts. Gene names and germline match the mouse. The CDR3 end is not reached by the read, which stops 4 residues before it; the germline J gene fills it in. The sample holds other DNA sequences that translate to the same CDR3. The chain combines TRBV13-3 with TRBJ1-1; D not certain. V lost 5 bases and J lost 0, with 8 bases in between. The CDR3 covers 13 residues. Germline loops: CDR1 NNHDY, CDR2 SYVADS. The CDR3 reads CASSPTTNTEVFF. Incomplete CDR3 DNA: TGTGCCAGCAGCCCCACAACAAACACA.

Remarks on this clone: All gene names here are mouse names. The CDR3 sequence: CAWSLPGLGDGAETLYF. CDR3 bases read: TGTGCCTGGAGTCTTCCGGGACTGGGGGACGGGGCAGAA. The J gene is TRBJ2-3, the V gene TRBV31, with TRBD2 identical over 11 bases. The read ends 4 residues before the CDR3 terminus; that terminus is restored from the germline J gene. Germline CDR1 and CDR2: GKSSPN and SITVG. CDR3 length equals 17 residues. Germline trimming cut 0 bases from V and 3 bases from J; bases unmatched to any gene: 8.

This clone was observed many times. The protein recorded in TCRdb does not match the translated DNA at residue 10; the protein presented here comes from translating the DNA. The listed genes are named as in mouse. With the read ending 3 residues before the CDR3 end, the germline J gene is used to fill in that end. This specimen includes other DNA sequences encoding the same CDR3. The chain uses TRBV13-3 and TRBJ1-3; possibly TRBD1 for D (6 bases). There are 13 residues in the CDR3. The V gene's germline CDR1 is NNHDY and CDR2 SYVADS. Deletions cut 6 bases from V and 1 base from J, with 8 bases between. This CDR3 is CASKTGSGNTLYF. CDR3 DNA, as far as it was read: TGTGCCAGCAAAACAGGGTCTGGAAATACG.